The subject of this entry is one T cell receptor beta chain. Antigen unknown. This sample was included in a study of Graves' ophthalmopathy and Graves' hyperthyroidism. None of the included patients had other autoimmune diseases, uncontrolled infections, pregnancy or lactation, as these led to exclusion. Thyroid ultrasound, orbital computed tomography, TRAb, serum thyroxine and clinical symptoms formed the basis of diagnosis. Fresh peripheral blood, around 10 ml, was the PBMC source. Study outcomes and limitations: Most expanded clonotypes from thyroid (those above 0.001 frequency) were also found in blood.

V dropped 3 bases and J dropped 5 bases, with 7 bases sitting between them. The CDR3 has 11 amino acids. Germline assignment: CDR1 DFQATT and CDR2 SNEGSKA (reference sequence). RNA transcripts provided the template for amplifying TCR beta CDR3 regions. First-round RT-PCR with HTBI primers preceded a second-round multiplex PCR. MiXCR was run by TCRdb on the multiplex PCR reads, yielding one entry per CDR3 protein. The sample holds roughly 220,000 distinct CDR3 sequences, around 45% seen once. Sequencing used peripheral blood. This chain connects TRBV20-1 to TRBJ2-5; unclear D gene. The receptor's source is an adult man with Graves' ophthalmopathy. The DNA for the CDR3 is TGCAGTGCTAGCGGTCGGGAGACCCAGTACTTC. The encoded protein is CSASGRETQYF.